The 16 T cell receptor beta chains presented below share a single source sample, sequenced in a study of T cell responses to AZD1222 COVID-19 vaccine. Profiled with immunoSEQ multiplex PCR; TCRdb holds only in-frame clones, not every one. Among about 260,000 clones listed, approximately 95% were seen once. Specimen: peripheral blood, collected on day 0 of AZD1222 vaccination. These receptors came from an adult in good health.

V and J are TRBV7-2 and TRBJ2-3; 8 bases match TRBD2. The J segment lost 2 bases and the V segment lost 0 bases, leaving 7 bases of the junction unmatched. Germline values: CDR1 SGHTA, CDR2 FQGNSA. The CDR3 spans 17 residues. The CDR3 nucleotides read TGTGCCAGCAGCTTAGCTCCCGCGGGAGGCTACACAGATACGCAGTATTTT. Translating gives CASSLAPAGGYTDTQYF.

The chain recombines TRBV19 with TRBJ1-1; the D gene is possibly TRBD1 (5 bases). Germline CDR1 LNHDA, CDR2 SQIVND (reference sequence). With 4 bases removed from V and 4 bases from J, the gap between germline ends came to 10 bases. This CDR3 is built from 13 residues. The CDR3 DNA is TGTGCCAGTAGTACGGGGCAGAGCACTGAAGCTTTCTTT. Translating gives CASSTGQSTEAFF.

The rearrangement joins TRBV15 to TRBJ2-3; 11 bases are a match to TRBD2. This CDR3 has 20 amino acids. V dropped 2 bases and J dropped 0; count of bases not matched to a gene: 13. The germline CDR1 and CDR2 sequences are LNHNV and YYDKDF (reference sequence). The CDR3 DNA reads as TGTGCCACCAGCAGACGACAGGGCACTAGCGGGGGTACTAGCACAGATACGCAGTATTTT. Its protein is CATSRRQGTSGGTSTDTQYF.

This chain links TRBV27 with TRBJ2-7; the match to TRBD1 covers 7 bases. Germline CDR1 reads MNHEY; CDR2 reads SMNVEV (reference sequence). CDR3 length: 16 amino acids. V shed 0 bases and J 2 bases; nucleotides not matched to a gene: 7. The CDR3 DNA is TGTGCCAGCAGTTTATCGGGGACAGTCCCAACCTACGAGCAGTACTTC. Translation: CASSLSGTVPTYEQYF.

The rearrangement joins TRBV18 to TRBJ1-5, with D possibly being TRBD1 (6 bases). The ends were cut back, 6 bases at V and 1 base at J, with 10 bases in the middle. This CDR3 comprises 14 residues. CDR1 and CDR2 (germline): KGHSH, LQKENI. The CDR3 is CASSPQGSNQPQHF. The CDR3 coding sequence is TGTGCCAGCTCCCCGCAGGGGAGCAATCAGCCCCAGCATTTT.

The chain couples TRBV5-6 to TRBJ2-5, with a possible D match to TRBD1 (6 bases). Germline CDR1 reads SGHDT; CDR2 reads YYEEEE. The CDR3 has 13 amino acids. V was cut by 1 base and J by 5 bases, with 9 bases left in between. Here the CDR3 reads CASSLQGTETQYF. CDR3 nucleotides: TGTGCCAGCAGCTTGCAGGGGACGGAGACCCAGTACTTC.

The V call is TRBV28, the J call TRBJ2-1; weak D call: TRBD1 (5 bases). The V end was cut by 4 bases, the J end by 14 bases, with 15 bases between. The germline gives CDR1 MDHEN, CDR2 SYDVKM. The CDR3 is made up of 12 amino acids. The DNA for the CDR3 is TGTGCCAGCAGTTCTCAGGGCCGCCTAGAGTTCTTC. This translates into CASSSQGRLEFF.

The chain joins TRBV5-4 to TRBJ1-1, with D tentatively TRBD1 (6 bases). Trimming removed 3 bases from V and 5 bases from J, with 17 bases in between. This CDR3 contains 15 residues. The germline V gene has CDR1 SGHNT and CDR2 YYREEE (reference sequence). This chain's CDR3 is CASSSVGGGKTEAFF. The CDR3 coding sequence is TGTGCCAGCAGCTCCGTAGGGGGTGGGAAAACTGAAGCTTTCTTT.

This clone showed up just once. The J gene is TRBJ2-2, the V gene TRBV27; TRBD1 matches 7 bases. The CDR3 sequence is 14 residues long. The junction had 7 bases not matched to a gene; V was cut back by 6 bases and J by 6 bases. CDR1 is MNHEY and CDR2 is SMNVEV in the germline V gene (reference sequence). The CDR3 DNA reads as TGTGCCAGCAGACCACAGGGGCAAGCCGGGGAGCTGTTTTTT. This codes for CASRPQGQAGELFF.

The chain combines TRBV19 with TRBJ2-7; 7 positions match TRBD1. J was trimmed by 3 bases and V by 5 bases; bases with no gene match: 1. This CDR3 region has 12 residues. Germline V gives CDR1 LNHDA, CDR2 SQIVND (reference sequence). In DNA form, the CDR3 reads TGTGCCAGTAGTTACAGGGGCTACGAGCAGTACTTC. Amino acids: CASSYRGYEQYF.

V usage is TRBV7-9 and J usage is TRBJ2-2, with 7 bases that match TRBD1. Trimming at V came to 5 bases and at J to 0 bases, leaving 6 bases not matched to a gene. CDR3 length equals 16 residues. Germline V gives CDR1 SEHNR, CDR2 FQNEAQ (reference sequence). CDR3 nucleotides: TGTGCCAGCAGCCCCACCGGGACAGCGAACACCGGGGAGCTGTTTTTT. Translation gives CASSPTGTANTGELFF.

The V call is TRBV5-4, the J call TRBJ2-3; 14 nucleotides align to TRBD2. V dropped 4 bases and J dropped 5; count of bases not matched to a gene: 9. CDR3 size: 17 residues. Germline V gene sequence: CDR1 SGHNT, CDR2 YYREEE (reference sequence). CDR3 amino acids: CASSASGLAGVGDTQYF. CDR3 DNA: TGTGCCAGCAGCGCCTCGGGACTAGCGGGGGTTGGAGATACGCAGTATTTT.

The J gene is TRBJ1-2, the V gene TRBV5-1; possibly TRBD1 for D (6 bases). CDR3 length equals 15 residues. The germline gives CDR1 SGHRS, CDR2 YFSETQ. V was shortened by 5 bases and J by 3 bases, with 17 bases between the two germline ends. The CDR3 DNA sequence: TGCGCCAGCAGAATTGGACAGTCACTGGACTATGGCTACACCTTC. As protein: CASRIGQSLDYGYTF.

This clone was seen a single time. The V call is TRBV5-6, the J call TRBJ2-7, with unresolved D. V was clipped by 5 bases and J by 5 bases, with 11 bases between them. Germline lookup yields CDR1 SGHDT and CDR2 YYEEEE. This CDR3 has 12 amino acids. Here the CDR3 DNA reads TGTGCCAGCAGTTCCGTCTTCAACGAGCAGTACTTC. Protein sequence: CASSSVFNEQYF.

CDR3 DNA: TGCGCCAGCAGCTATGGCAATAGCGGCCGCACAGATACGCAGTATTTT. It is translated as CASSYGNSGRTDTQYF. This sequence joins TRBV5-1 and TRBJ2-3; the D gene is possibly TRBD2 (6 bases). CDR3 length: 16 amino acids. The V end was cut by 3 bases, the J end by 1 base, with 15 bases between. Germline lookup yields CDR1 SGHRS and CDR2 YFSETQ.

CDR3 sequence: CASSYGGAEQYF. The CDR3 DNA is TGTGCCAGCAGTTACGGGGGGGCCGAGCAGTACTTC. The chain combines TRBV6-6 with TRBJ2-7; TRBD2 is a possible D gene (7 bases). V lost 2 bases to trimming and J lost 6 bases, with 8 bases between them. Per the germline V gene, CDR1 is MNHNY and CDR2 is SVGAGI (reference sequence). The length of the CDR3 is 12 residues.